One sample yielded the 15 T cell receptor beta chains listed below, sequenced in a study of cytomegalovirus exposure and HLA in healthy donors. Amplification used 60 Vbeta primers and 13 Jbeta primers. Sequenced by immunoSEQ multiplex PCR; TCRdb stores in-frame clones only, minus some. The sample gives around 150,000 clones, approximately 68% of which show up once; around 4.2% is in the top ten. Sequencing was done on a sample of PBMCs. Receptors were obtained from a man aged 60-69 years in good health and CMV-seronegative.

The sample holds one count of this clone. The chain couples TRBV5-4 to TRBJ2-1; D is possibly TRBD1 (7 bases). The CDR3 length is 15 residues. The V and J ends lost 1 base and 3 bases respectively, with 11 bases between them. The V gene's germline CDR1 is SGHNT and CDR2 YYREEE (reference sequence). The CDR3 coding sequence is TGTGCCAGCAGCTTGAGACAGGGACTCTACAATGAGCAGTTCTTC. This encodes CASSLRQGLYNEQFF.

The J gene is TRBJ2-7, the V gene TRBV5-1; 7 bases are shared with TRBD2. The V gene end was trimmed by 4 bases and the J gene end by 1 base; junction bases not matched to a gene: 5. Germline CDR1 and CDR2: SGHRS and YFSETQ. This CDR3 is 14 amino acids long. This CDR3 reads CASSETAGSYEQYF. The CDR3 DNA sequence: TGCGCCAGCAGCGAGACAGCGGGGTCCTACGAGCAGTACTTC.

The chain uses TRBV29-1 and TRBJ1-5, with a tentative D call TRBD1 (5 bases). Trimming stripped 6 bases from V and 7 bases from J, with 19 bases between. CDR1 SQVTM and CDR2 ANQGSEA come from the germline V gene. The CDR3 consists of 14 residues. The CDR3 spells CSVATGELIQPQHF. The CDR3 DNA is TGCAGCGTGGCTACAGGTGAACTGATCCAGCCCCAGCATTTT.

The chain combines TRBV18 with TRBJ2-7, with no clear D. V gave up 6 bases and J gave up 0 bases, with 9 bases separating them. Germline CDR1 reads KGHSH; CDR2 reads LQKENI. The CDR3 spans 13 residues. As DNA, the CDR3 is TGTGCCAGCTCTTCGACATACTCCTACGAGCAGTACTTC. This encodes CASSSTYSYEQYF.

This clone was observed a single time. V and J are TRBV6-5 and TRBJ2-7; TRBD1 agrees at 8 bases. Germline lookup yields CDR1 MNHEY and CDR2 SVGAGI. The CDR3 sequence is 14 residues long. Trimming at V came to 6 bases and at J to 3 bases, leaving 7 bases not matched to a gene. Here the CDR3 DNA reads TGTGCCAGCAGACGGACAGGGTTATTCTACGAGCAGTACTTC. Its translation is CASRRTGLFYEQYF.

The chain couples TRBV9 to TRBJ1-1; 9 positions match TRBD1. This CDR3 is built from 15 residues. Germline V lookup: CDR1 SGDLS, CDR2 YYNGEE. V was clipped by 4 bases and J by 2 bases; unmatched bases: 6. The CDR3 is CASSRGTGSNTEAFF. CDR3 DNA sequence: TGTGCCAGCAGCCGCGGGACAGGGTCTAACACTGAAGCTTTCTTT.

The chain links TRBV2 to TRBJ2-7, with a possible D match to TRBD2 (5 bases). Trimming took off 4 bases at V and 2 bases at J, with 18 bases between the two ends. This CDR3 spans 16 amino acids. Looked up from germline, CDR1 is SNHLY and CDR2 is FYNNEI. The CDR3 nucleotides read TGTGCCAGCAGTGGGGGAGTGAGAGCGTTAGCCTACGAGCAGTACTTC. Protein: CASSGGVRALAYEQYF.

The genes are TRBV27 and TRBJ2-7; D may be TRBD2 (6 bases). Germline assignment: CDR1 MNHEY and CDR2 SMNVEV (reference sequence). The CDR3 totals 13 residues. Trimming removed 6 bases from V and 2 bases from J, with 11 bases in between. The CDR3 region is CASSWDWTYEQYF. The CDR3, as DNA: TGTGCCAGCAGCTGGGACTGGACCTACGAGCAGTACTTC.

CDR3 in amino acids: CASSQVAGGRDGYTF. CDR3 nucleotides: TGTGCCAGCAGCCAAGTGGCAGGGGGCAGGGATGGCTACACCTTC. The chain has TRBV14 and TRBJ1-2, with TRBD1 matching over 8 bases. The CDR3 length is 15 residues. The trim removed 1 base at V and 6 bases at J, leaving 7 bases unmatched. The V gene's germline CDR1 is SGHDN and CDR2 FVKESK.

The chain links TRBV2 to TRBJ2-7, with 7 bases matching TRBD2. J lost 2 bases, V lost 0 bases, and 4 bases had no gene match. The CDR3 sequence is 15 residues long. The V gene's germline CDR1 is SNHLY and CDR2 FYNNEI. For the CDR3, the DNA is TGTGCCAGCAGTGAAGCTAGCGGGTTCGCCTACGAGCAGTACTTC. Translating it yields CASSEASGFAYEQYF.

The V call is TRBV6-6, the J call TRBJ1-6, with D perhaps matching TRBD1 (6 bases). Trimming cost V 8 bases and J 10 bases, with 15 bases left between them. The CDR3 has 13 amino acids. Germline V gene sequence: CDR1 MNHNY, CDR2 SVGAGI (reference sequence). The CDR3 protein is CASGGSLSSPLHF. DNA of the CDR3: TGTGCCAGCGGGGGCAGTTTGAGCTCACCCCTCCACTTT.

Note on this clone: Its ends do not fully match the called genes, so a read error is possible. The sample contains more than one DNA sequence encoding this CDR3. The gene calls are TRBV5-1 and TRBJ1-2; D possibly corresponds to TRBD1 (5 bases). CDR1 is SGHRS and CDR2 is YFSETQ in the germline V gene. CDR3 size: 13 residues. The CDR3 loop is CASSMDNNYGYTF. The CDR3 DNA reads TGCGCCAGCAGCATGGACAATAACTATGGCTACACTTTC.

The chain recombines TRBV18 with TRBJ2-1; 15 positions match TRBD2. CDR1 is KGHSH and CDR2 is LQKENI in the germline V gene. V lost 3 bases to trimming and J lost 7 bases; unmatched junction nucleotides: 4. CDR3 length: 16 residues. CDR3 amino acids: CASSPSGLAGGNEQFF. DNA for the CDR3: TGTGCCAGCTCACCTTCCGGACTAGCGGGAGGGAATGAGCAGTTCTTC.

J is TRBJ1-2 and V is TRBV6-1; D is undetermined. V lost 8 bases to trimming and J lost 4 bases, with 11 bases between them. Looked up from germline, CDR1 is MNHNS and CDR2 is SASEGT. The CDR3 covers 12 residues. The CDR3 here is CASSVRGYGYTF. In DNA, the CDR3 is TGTGCCAGCTCAGTCCGAGGCTATGGCTACACCTTC.

The chain has TRBV28 and TRBJ2-7, with D possibly TRBD1 on 6 matching bases. V shed 7 bases and J shed 9 bases, with 22 bases lying between them. The CDR3 sequence is 14 residues long. Germline V lookup: CDR1 MDHEN, CDR2 SYDVKM. CDR3: CASTLGQPYEGQYF. Written as DNA, the CDR3 is TGTGCCAGCACCTTAGGACAGCCCTACGAGGGGCAGTACTTC.